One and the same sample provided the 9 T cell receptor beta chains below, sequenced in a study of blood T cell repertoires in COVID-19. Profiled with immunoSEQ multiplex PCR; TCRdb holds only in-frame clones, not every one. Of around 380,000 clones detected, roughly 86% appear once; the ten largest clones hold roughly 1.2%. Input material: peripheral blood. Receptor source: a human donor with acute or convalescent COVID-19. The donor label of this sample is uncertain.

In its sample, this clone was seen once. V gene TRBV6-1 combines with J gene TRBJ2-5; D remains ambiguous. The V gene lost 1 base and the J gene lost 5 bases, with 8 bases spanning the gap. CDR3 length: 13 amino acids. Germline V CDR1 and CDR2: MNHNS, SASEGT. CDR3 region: CASSEGHSETQYF. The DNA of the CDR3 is TGTGCCAGCAGTGAAGGGCATTCTGAGACCCAGTACTTC.

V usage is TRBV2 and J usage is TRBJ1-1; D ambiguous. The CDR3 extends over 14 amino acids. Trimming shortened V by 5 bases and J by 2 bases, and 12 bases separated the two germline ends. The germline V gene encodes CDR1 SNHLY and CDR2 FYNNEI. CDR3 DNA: TGTGCCAGCAGTAATCAGTTCAGAAACACTGAAGCTTTCTTT. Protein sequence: CASSNQFRNTEAFF.

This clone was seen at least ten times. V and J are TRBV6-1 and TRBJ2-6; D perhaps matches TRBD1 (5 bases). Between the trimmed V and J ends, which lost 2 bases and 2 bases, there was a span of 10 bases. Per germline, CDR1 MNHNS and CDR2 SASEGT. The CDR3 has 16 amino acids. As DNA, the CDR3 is TGTGCCAGCAGTGAATTTGCAGGGACTGGGGCCAACGTCCTGACTTTC. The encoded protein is CASSEFAGTGANVLTF.

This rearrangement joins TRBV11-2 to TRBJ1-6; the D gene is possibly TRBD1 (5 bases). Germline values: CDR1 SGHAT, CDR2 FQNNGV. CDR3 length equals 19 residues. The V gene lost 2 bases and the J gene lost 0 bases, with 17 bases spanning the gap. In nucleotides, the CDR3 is TGTGCCAGCAGCTTAAAAACAGGCCGATCCGGCTCCTATAATTCACCCCTCCACTTT. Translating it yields CASSLKTGRSGSYNSPLHF. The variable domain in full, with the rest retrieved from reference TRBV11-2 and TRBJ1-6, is EAGVAQSPRYKIIEKRQSVAFWCNPISGHATLYWYQQILGQGPKLLIQFQNNGVVDDSQLPKDRFSAERLKGVDSTLKIQPAKLEDSAVYLCASSLKTGRSGSYNSPLHFGNGTRLTVT.

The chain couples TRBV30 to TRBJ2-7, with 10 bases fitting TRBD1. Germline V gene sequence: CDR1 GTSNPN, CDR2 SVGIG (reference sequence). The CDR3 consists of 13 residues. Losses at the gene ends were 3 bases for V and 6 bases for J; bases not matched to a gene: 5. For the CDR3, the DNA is TGTGCCTGGAGGCCGGGACAGGGGCCCGAGCAGTACTTC. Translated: CAWRPGQGPEQYF. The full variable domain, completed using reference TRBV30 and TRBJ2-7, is SQTIHQWPATLVQPVGSPLSLECTVEGTSNPNLYWYRQAAGRGLQLLFYSVGIGQISSEVPQNLSASRPQDRQFILSSKKLLLSDSGFYLCAWRPGQGPEQYFGPGTRLTVT.

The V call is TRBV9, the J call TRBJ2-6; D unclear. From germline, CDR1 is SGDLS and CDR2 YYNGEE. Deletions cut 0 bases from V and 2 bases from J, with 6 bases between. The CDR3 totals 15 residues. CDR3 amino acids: CASSVGSAGANVLTF. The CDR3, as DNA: TGTGCCAGCAGCGTAGGGAGTGCTGGGGCCAACGTCCTGACTTTC.

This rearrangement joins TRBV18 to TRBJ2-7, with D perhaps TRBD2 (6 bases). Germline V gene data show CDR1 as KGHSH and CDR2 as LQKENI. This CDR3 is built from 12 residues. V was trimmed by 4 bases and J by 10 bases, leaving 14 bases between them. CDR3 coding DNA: TGTGCCAGCTCACAGGGAGGTGGGCGACAGTACTTC. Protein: CASSQGGGRQYF.

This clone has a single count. CDR3 in DNA: TGTGCCAGCAGTTACTCGAACGAGGGCAGCACTGAAGCTTTCTTT. Protein: CASSYSNEGSTEAFF. The chain recombines TRBV6-5 with TRBJ1-1; no firm D call. Germline V lookup: CDR1 MNHEY, CDR2 SVGAGI. This CDR3 comprises 15 residues. V lost 0 bases and J lost 4, with 12 bases in between.

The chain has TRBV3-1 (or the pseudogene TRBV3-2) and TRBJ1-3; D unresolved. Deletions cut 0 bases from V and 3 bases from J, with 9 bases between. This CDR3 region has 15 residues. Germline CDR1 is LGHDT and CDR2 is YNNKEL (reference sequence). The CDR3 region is CASSQDRGFGNTIYF. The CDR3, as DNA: TGTGCCAGCAGCCAAGATCGAGGGTTTGGAAACACCATATATTTT.